This TCR beta chain derives from a study of OX40 agonist ivuxolimab in advanced cancers. Study at large: Patients got intravenous ivuxolimab at 0.01 to 10 mg/kg every 2 weeks.

Produced via immunoSEQ multiplex PCR; TCRdb's table is partial and in-frame only. Of nearly 60,000 clones in the sample, about 81% are singletons; the top ten hold about 0.74%. There are 18 residues in the CDR3. Germline-derived CDR1 and CDR2 are SGHRS and YFSETQ. The J segment lost 2 bases and the V segment lost 1 base, leaving 7 bases of the junction unmatched. The sequencing here drew on CD4+ or CD8+ T cells sorted from blood, taken in a trial of the OX40 agonist ivuxolimab. The receptor comes from an adult with an advanced solid tumor such as melanoma, head and neck, liver or kidney cancer. The V and J genes are TRBV5-1 and TRBJ2-5; 14 nucleotides match TRBD2. Written as DNA, the CDR3 is TGCGCCAGCAGCTTGCGGGGACTAGCGGGGGAATTTCAAGAGACCCAGTACTTC. Its translation: CASSLRGLAGEFQETQYF. The complete variable domain, with remaining parts taken from reference TRBV5-1 and TRBJ2-5, reads KAGVTQTPRYLIKTRGQQVTLSCSPISGHRSVSWYQQTPGQGLQFLFEYFSETQRNKGNFPGRFSGRQFSNSRSEMNVSTLELGDSALYLCASSLRGLAGEFQETQYFGPGTRLLVL.